Listed here are 9 T cell receptor beta chains from one sample, sequenced in a study of shared clonotypes between healthy human individuals (dated by TCRdb to 2018 to 2020). The library was made by the immunoSEQ multiplex PCR assay. TCRdb took this table from immuneACCESS and kept in-frame rearrangements with V and J called. Such tables lack part of the clones; where checked against another copy, unresolved V genes explain under half of the gap, and the rest is unexplained. The sample data list 150,000 to 200,000 clones, and approximately 61% of these were observed just once. The ten largest make up 10% of the sample. The material sequenced was memory CD4+ T cells sorted from blood. This sample's cell subset or site label indicates: CD45RA-negative fraction. The receptors here all came from a man aged 25 to 45 in good health.

This chain uses TRBV28 with TRBJ2-1; the D gene is possibly TRBD2 (5 bases). Trimming shortened V by 3 bases and J by 2 bases, and 8 bases separated the two germline ends. The CDR3 is 14 residues long. Germline V gives CDR1 MDHEN, CDR2 SYDVKM. The CDR3 here is CASSFSGTYNEQFF. Here the CDR3 DNA reads TGTGCCAGCAGTTTTTCCGGGACCTACAATGAGCAGTTCTTC.

This sequence joins TRBV10-1 and TRBJ2-2; 7 bases fit TRBD1. The V and J ends lost 6 bases and 3 bases, in that order; junction bases with no gene match: 4. This CDR3 is 14 amino acids long. Germline V lookup: CDR1 WNHNN, CDR2 SYGVQD (reference sequence). The CDR3 reads CASSTGTDTGELFF. The CDR3 DNA reads TGCGCCAGCAGCACCGGGACAGACACCGGGGAGCTGTTTTTT.

The chain employs TRBV7-9 and TRBJ2-3; 9 bases are shared with TRBD1. The CDR3 is made up of 14 amino acids. The germline CDR1 and CDR2 sequences are SEHNR and FQNEAQ (reference sequence). The V gene end was trimmed by 10 bases and the J gene end by 6 bases; junction bases not matched to a gene: 11. In DNA form, the CDR3 reads TGTGCCATTGACAGTGGGACAGGGTTCGATACGCAGTATTTT. This gives the protein CAIDSGTGFDTQYF.

The chain couples TRBV4-2 to TRBJ1-1; no reliable D call. The germline gives CDR1 LGHNA, CDR2 YNFKEQ. The V gene lost 4 bases and the J gene lost 0 bases, with 6 bases spanning the gap. This CDR3 is built from 13 residues. CDR3 in amino acids: CASSREMNTEAFF. The CDR3 DNA reads as TGTGCCAGCAGCCGCGAGATGAACACTGAAGCTTTCTTT.

The chain carries TRBV19 and TRBJ1-5; D ambiguous. The CDR3 sequence is 16 residues long. Germline lookup yields CDR1 LNHDA and CDR2 SQIVND (reference sequence). Deletions cut 5 bases from V and 9 bases from J, with 23 bases between. CDR3 in DNA: TGTGCCAGTAGTCCCTCGAGCACCACATCCTTTGGGCCCCAGCATTTT. Translating it yields CASSPSSTTSFGPQHF.

This clone turned up a few times. The genes are TRBV7-3 and TRBJ2-1; either TRBD1 or TRBD2 may supply D (5 bases each). V lost 4 bases and J lost 11, with 12 bases in between. From germline, CDR1 is SGHTA and CDR2 FQGTGA. The CDR3 is 12 amino acids. This chain's CDR3 is CASSYGTHQQFF. In DNA form, the CDR3 reads TGTGCCAGCAGCTACGGGACCCACCAGCAGTTCTTC.

The rearrangement links TRBV6-1 to TRBJ2-3; D possibly matches TRBD1 or TRBD2 (5 bases each). Per germline, CDR1 MNHNS and CDR2 SASEGT. This CDR3 has 13 amino acids. The V and J ends lost 6 bases and 7 bases respectively, with 14 bases between them. Here the CDR3 DNA reads TGTGCCAGCAGCCTACTAGGGGTAAATACGCAGTATTTT. Its protein is CASSLLGVNTQYF.

The chain links TRBV6-1 to TRBJ2-2, with D tentatively TRBD1 (5 bases). The CDR3 is 14 residues long. CDR1 is MNHNS, CDR2 SASEGT, per germline. The ends were cut back, 7 bases at V and 0 bases at J, with 9 bases in the middle. The CDR3 bases are TGTGCCAGCATATCAGGGACGAACACCGGGGAGCTGTTTTTT. It translates to CASISGTNTGELFF.

The chain carries TRBV29-1 and TRBJ2-7; no definite D call. Between the trimmed V and J ends, which lost 4 bases and 1 base, there was a span of 11 bases. Germline V gene sequence: CDR1 SQVTM, CDR2 ANQGSEA. This CDR3 has 13 residues. This chain's CDR3 is CSVVWQESYEQYF. The CDR3 DNA follows: TGCAGCGTTGTCTGGCAGGAGTCCTACGAGCAGTACTTC.